These 9 T cell receptor beta chains share one sample of origin, sequenced in a study of control samples from healthy donors and cancer patients. Assay: immunoSEQ multiplex PCR; the TCRdb copy retains only in-frame clones and omits some. The sample shows around 30,000 clones, 86% of them seen only once. The sequenced material came from PBMCs. Source of these receptors: a woman between 40 and 55 years old with lung cancer.

This chain links TRBV9 with TRBJ1-1; no firm D call. This CDR3 is 13 amino acids long. Germline assignment: CDR1 SGDLS and CDR2 YYNGEE. V shed 0 bases and J shed 3 bases, with 6 bases lying between them. The CDR3 loop reads CASSVGADTEAFF. CDR3 sequence (DNA): TGTGCCAGCAGCGTAGGGGCGGACACTGAAGCTTTCTTT.

This clone was found a few times. The chain has TRBV3-1 (or the pseudogene TRBV3-2) and TRBJ1-1, with unresolved D. CDR3 size: 13 residues. CDR1 LGHDT and CDR2 YNNKEL come from the germline V gene (reference sequence). V was pared by 8 bases and J by 4 bases, with 14 bases between. The CDR3 protein is CASCPGSRTEAFF. The DNA for the CDR3 is TGTGCCAGCTGTCCCGGCAGTCGCACTGAAGCTTTCTTT.

The chain is built from TRBV28 and TRBJ1-5, with 9 positions matching TRBD1. V lost 8 bases and J lost 6; bases outside the gene matches: 14. The CDR3 loop spans 16 amino acids. Germline CDR1 is MDHEN and CDR2 is SYDVKM. The CDR3 nucleotides read TGTGCCAGCCGCCCCCATACAGGGGGCGTGGGTCAGCCCCAGCATTTT. Amino acid sequence: CASRPHTGGVGQPQHF. The full variable domain, in which reference TRBV28 and TRBJ1-5 provide the parts outside the CDR3, is DVKVTQSSRYLVKRTGEKVFLECVQDMDHENMFWYRQDPGLGLRLIYFSYDVKMKEKGDIPEGYSVSREKKERFSLILESASTNQTSMYLCASRPHTGGVGQPQHFGDGTRLSIL.

The V gene is TRBV4-1, the J gene TRBJ1-6; no firm D call. V lost 0 bases and J lost 7, with 16 bases in between. The CDR3 totals 17 residues. Germline values: CDR1 MGHRA, CDR2 YSYEKL. The CDR3 nucleotides are TGCGCCAGCAGCCAAGAAGGCTCCGGACTTGGCAATTCACCCCTCCACTTT. Protein product: CASSQEGSGLGNSPLHF.

This chain uses TRBV6-1 with TRBJ1-2; D uncertain. The CDR3 is 13 residues long. Germline lookup yields CDR1 MNHNS and CDR2 SASEGT. V was cut by 3 bases and J by 0 bases, with 5 bases left in between. The CDR3 region is CASSDGANYGYTF. The CDR3 nucleotides read TGTGCCAGCAGTGACGGAGCTAACTATGGCTACACCTTC.

In regard to this clone: This sample includes further DNA sequences coding for the same CDR3. V is TRBV19 and J is TRBJ1-1; TRBD1 is a possible D gene (5 bases). The ends were cut back, 1 base at V and 0 bases at J, with 6 bases in the middle. Looked up from germline, CDR1 is LNHDA and CDR2 is SQIVND (reference sequence). The CDR3 contains 14 residues. The CDR3 protein is CASSIGQMNTEAFF. The DNA of the CDR3 is TGTGCCAGTAGTATAGGACAGATGAACACTGAAGCTTTCTTT. Full variable domain (outside the CDR3, taken from reference TRBV19 and TRBJ1-1): DGGITQSPKYLFRKEGQNVTLSCEQNLNHDAMYWYRQDPGQGLRLIYYSQIVNDFQKGDIAEGYSVSREKKESFPLTVTSAQKNPTAFYLCASSIGQMNTEAFFGQGTRLTVV.

V is TRBV4-3 and J is TRBJ1-2, with a weak D call TRBD1 (5 bases). The CDR3 runs 17 residues. Germline CDR1 reads LGHNA; CDR2 reads YSLEER. Between the trimmed V and J ends, which lost 0 bases and 2 bases, there was a span of 16 bases. The CDR3 sequence is CASSQDRGPILNYGYTF. CDR3 coding DNA: TGCGCCAGCAGCCAAGATAGGGGACCGATTTTGAACTATGGCTACACCTTC.

The chain employs TRBV10-3 and TRBJ2-5, with a tentative D call TRBD1 (5 bases). In germline, CDR1 is ENHRY, CDR2 SYGVKD. The germline V and J ends were trimmed by 6 bases and 0 bases, with 23 bases remaining between them. This CDR3 is built from 18 residues. CDR3 in amino acids: CAIRPPNKKNRYQETQYF. CDR3 bases: TGTGCCATCAGACCGCCAAATAAAAAGAACAGGTACCAAGAGACCCAGTACTTC.

The chain is built from TRBV6-5 and TRBJ1-5; TRBD1 might be the D (6 bases). Germline V gene data show CDR1 as MNHEY and CDR2 as SVGAGI. The CDR3 sequence is 14 residues long. Trimming removed 10 bases at V and 3 bases at J, with 16 bases between. CDR3 loop: CATTRTAFNQPQHF. In DNA form, the CDR3 reads TGTGCCACCACTAGGACAGCCTTCAATCAGCCCCAGCATTTT.